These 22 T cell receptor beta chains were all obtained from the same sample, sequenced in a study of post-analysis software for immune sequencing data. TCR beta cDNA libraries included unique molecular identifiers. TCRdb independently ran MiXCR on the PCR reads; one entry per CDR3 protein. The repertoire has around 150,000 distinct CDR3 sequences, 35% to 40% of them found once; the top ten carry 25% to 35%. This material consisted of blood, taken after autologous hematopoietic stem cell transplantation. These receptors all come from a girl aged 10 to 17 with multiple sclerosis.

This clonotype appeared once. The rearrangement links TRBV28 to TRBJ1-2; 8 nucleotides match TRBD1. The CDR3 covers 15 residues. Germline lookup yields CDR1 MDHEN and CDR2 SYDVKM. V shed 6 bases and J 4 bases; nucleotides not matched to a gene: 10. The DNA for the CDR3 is TGTGCCAGCAGAATATCGGGACAGGCTGTCTATGGCTACACCTTC. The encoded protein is CASRISGQAVYGYTF.

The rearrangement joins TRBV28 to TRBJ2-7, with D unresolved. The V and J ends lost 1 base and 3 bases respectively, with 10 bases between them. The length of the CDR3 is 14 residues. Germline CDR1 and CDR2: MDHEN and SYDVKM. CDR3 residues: CASSLFNYDYEQYF. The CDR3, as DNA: TGTGCCAGCAGTTTATTTAACTACGACTACGAGCAGTACTTC.

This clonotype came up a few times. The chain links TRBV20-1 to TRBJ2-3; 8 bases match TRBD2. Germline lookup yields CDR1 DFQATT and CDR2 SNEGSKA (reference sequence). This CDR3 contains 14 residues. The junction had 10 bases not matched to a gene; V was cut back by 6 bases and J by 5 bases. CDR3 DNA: TGCAGTGCCCGAGGAGCGGGAGAGGTAGATACGCAGTATTTT. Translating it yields CSARGAGEVDTQYF.

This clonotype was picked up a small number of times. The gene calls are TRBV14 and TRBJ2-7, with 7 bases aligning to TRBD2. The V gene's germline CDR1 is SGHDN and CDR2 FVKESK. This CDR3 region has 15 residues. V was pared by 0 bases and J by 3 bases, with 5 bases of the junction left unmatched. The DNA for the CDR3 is TGTGCCAGCAGCCAAGATGGAGCGGGGATCTACGAGCAGTACTTC. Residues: CASSQDGAGIYEQYF.

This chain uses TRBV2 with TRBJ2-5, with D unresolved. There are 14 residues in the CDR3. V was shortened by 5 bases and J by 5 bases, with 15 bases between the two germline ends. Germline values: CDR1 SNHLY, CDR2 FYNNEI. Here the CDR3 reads CASSRTFFVETQYF. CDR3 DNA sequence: TGTGCCAGCAGTCGGACGTTTTTTGTGGAGACCCAGTACTTC.

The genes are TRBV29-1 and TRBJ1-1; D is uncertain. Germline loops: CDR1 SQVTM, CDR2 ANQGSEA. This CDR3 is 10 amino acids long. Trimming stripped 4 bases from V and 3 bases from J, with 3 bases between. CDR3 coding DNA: TGCAGCGTTGCGGACACTGAAGCTTTCTTT. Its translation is CSVADTEAFF.

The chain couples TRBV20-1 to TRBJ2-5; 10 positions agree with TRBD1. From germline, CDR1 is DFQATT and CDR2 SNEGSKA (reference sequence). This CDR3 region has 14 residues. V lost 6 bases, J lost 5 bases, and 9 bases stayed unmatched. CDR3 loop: CSAVGGQGDETQYF. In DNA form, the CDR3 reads TGCAGTGCAGTCGGCGGACAGGGGGATGAGACCCAGTACTTC.

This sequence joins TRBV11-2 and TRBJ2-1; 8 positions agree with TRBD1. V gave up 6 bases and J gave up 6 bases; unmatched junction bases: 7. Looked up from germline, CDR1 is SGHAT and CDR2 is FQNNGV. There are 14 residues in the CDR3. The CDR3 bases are TGTGCCAGCAGGTTAACAGGGGGTGGCAATGAGCAGTTCTTC. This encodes CASRLTGGGNEQFF.

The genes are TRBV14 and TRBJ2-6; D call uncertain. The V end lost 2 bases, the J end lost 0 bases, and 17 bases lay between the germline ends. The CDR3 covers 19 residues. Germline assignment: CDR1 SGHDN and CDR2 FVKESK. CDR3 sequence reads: CASSQLDVLFNSGANVLTF. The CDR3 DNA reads TGTGCCAGCAGCCAACTGGACGTCCTTTTCAACTCTGGGGCCAACGTCCTGACTTTC. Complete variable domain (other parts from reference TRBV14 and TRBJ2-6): EAGVTQFPSHSVIEKGQTVTLRCDPISGHDNLYWYRRVMGKEIKFLLHFVKESKQDESGMPNNRFLAERTGGTYSTLKVQPAELEDSGVYFCASSQLDVLFNSGANVLTFGAGSRLTVL.

Written as DNA, the CDR3 is TGTGCCAGCAGCCCCTATACAGGGTACCAAGAGACCCAGTACTTC. The encoded protein is CASSPYTGYQETQYF. This chain links TRBV7-6 with TRBJ2-5; TRBD1 is a possible D gene (6 bases). V was trimmed by 5 bases and J by 0 bases, leaving 13 bases between them. The CDR3 spans 15 residues. The germline V gene encodes CDR1 SGHVS and CDR2 FNYEAQ.

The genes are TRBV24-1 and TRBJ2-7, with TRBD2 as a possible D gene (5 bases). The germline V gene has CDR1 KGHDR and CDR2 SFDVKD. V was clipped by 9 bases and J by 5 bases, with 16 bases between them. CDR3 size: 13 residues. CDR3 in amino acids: CATSEGSINEQYF. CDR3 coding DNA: TGTGCCACCTCCGAGGGCAGTATCAACGAGCAGTACTTC.

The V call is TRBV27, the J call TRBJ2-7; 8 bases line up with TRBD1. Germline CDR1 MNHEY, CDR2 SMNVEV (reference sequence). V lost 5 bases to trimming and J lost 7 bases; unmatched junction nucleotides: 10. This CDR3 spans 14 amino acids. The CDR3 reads CASSPPGTGEEQYF. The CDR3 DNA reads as TGTGCCAGCAGTCCCCCCGGGACAGGCGAGGAGCAGTACTTC.

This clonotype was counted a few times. DNA for the CDR3: TGTGCCAGCAGTTTGACGGGGGGCCTAGGCACAGATACGCAGTATTTT. It encodes CASSLTGGLGTDTQYF. The chain couples TRBV12-3 or TRBV12-4 to TRBJ2-3; maybe TRBD2 (7 bases). The V end lost 3 bases, the J end lost 1 base, and 14 bases lay between the germline ends. CDR3 length: 16 amino acids.

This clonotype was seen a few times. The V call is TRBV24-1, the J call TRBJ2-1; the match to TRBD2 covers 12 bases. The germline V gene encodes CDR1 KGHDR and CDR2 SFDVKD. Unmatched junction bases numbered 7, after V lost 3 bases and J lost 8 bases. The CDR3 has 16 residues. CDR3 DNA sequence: TGTGCCACCAGTGATGTGACTAGCGGGGGTCCCGATGAGCAGTTCTTC. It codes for CATSDVTSGGPDEQFF.

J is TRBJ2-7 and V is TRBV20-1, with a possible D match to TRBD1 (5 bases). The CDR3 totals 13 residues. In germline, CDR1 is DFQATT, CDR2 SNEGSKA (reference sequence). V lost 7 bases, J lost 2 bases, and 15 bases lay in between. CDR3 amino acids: CSVPRAQAYEQYF. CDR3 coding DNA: TGCAGTGTCCCCAGGGCCCAAGCCTACGAGCAGTACTTC.

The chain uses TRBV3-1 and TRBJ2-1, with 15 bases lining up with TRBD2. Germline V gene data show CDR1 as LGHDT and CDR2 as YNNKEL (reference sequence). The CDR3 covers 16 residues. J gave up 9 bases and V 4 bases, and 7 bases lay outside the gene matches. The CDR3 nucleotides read TGTGCCAGCAGCCCCGGACTAGCGGGAGGGTTTGGTGAGCAGTTCTTC. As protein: CASSPGLAGGFGEQFF.

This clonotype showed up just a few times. This chain's CDR3 is CSVIRGEQFF. The CDR3 DNA follows: TGCAGCGTTATAAGGGGAGAGCAGTTCTTC. The chain has TRBV29-1 and TRBJ2-1; D may be TRBD1 (5 bases). The germline V gene has CDR1 SQVTM and CDR2 ANQGSEA. The CDR3 runs 10 residues. The ends were cut back, 5 bases at V and 10 bases at J, with 9 bases in the middle.

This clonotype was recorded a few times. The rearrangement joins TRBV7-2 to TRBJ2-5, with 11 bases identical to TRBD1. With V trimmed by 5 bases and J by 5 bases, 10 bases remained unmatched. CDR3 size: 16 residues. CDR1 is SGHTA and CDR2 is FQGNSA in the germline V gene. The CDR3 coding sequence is TGTGCCAGCAGCACCGTTGGACAGGGGGCGGGGGAGACCCAGTACTTC. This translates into CASSTVGQGAGETQYF.

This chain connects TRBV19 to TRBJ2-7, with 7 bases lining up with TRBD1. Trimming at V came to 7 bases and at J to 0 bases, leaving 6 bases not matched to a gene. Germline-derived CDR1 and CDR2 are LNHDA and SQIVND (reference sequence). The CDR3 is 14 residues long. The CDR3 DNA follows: TGTGCCAGTAACTCGGGACAGCACTCCTACGAGCAGTACTTC. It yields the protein CASNSGQHSYEQYF.

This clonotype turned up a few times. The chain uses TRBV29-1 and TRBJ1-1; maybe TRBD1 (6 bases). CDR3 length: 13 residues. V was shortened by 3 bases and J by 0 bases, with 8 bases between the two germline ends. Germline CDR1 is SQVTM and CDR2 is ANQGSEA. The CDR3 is CSVDRGMNTEAFF. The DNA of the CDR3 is TGCAGCGTTGACAGGGGAATGAACACTGAAGCTTTCTTT.

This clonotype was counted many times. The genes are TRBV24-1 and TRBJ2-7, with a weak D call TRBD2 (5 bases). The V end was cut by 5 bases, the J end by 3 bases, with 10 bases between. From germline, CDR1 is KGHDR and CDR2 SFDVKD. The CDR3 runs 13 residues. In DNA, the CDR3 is TGTGCCACCAGTGCGGGAACCTACTACGAGCAGTACTTC. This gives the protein CATSAGTYYEQYF.

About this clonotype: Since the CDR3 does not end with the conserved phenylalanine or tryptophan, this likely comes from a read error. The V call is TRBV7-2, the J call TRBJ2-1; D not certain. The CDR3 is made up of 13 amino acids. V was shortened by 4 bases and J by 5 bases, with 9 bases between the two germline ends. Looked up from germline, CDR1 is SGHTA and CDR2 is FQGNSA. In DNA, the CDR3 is TGTGCCAGCAGCTCGACCCCCGACAATGAGCAGTTCGTC. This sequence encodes CASSSTPDNEQFV.